This entry is about one T cell receptor (beta chain). Its antigen is not yet known. Within one base of it there is no much larger clone, and no base qualities were kept. TCR repertoires of sorted CD4+ and CD8+ blood T cells from severe aplastic anemia patients and healthy subjects were deep-sequenced in the study. Ficoll-Paque density gradient centrifugation was used to isolate peripheral blood mononuclear cells. CD4+ and CD8+ T cells were sorted by FACS or magnetic beads before DNA extraction. Genomic DNA was used as template for profiling of TCR beta VDJ combinations and CDR3 sequences. An Illumina HiSeq 2000 was the platform used for TCR repertoire sequencing. The authors' pipeline ran thus. Repertoires were assessed using TRBV/TRBJ rearrangement plots, CDR3 size and DJ length profiles, and Simpson's diversity index. The immunodominant clone was defined as the most abundant DNA sequence in deep sequencing data. CDR3 amino acid sequences were screened for sharing across subjects and were compared with published repertoires and the VDJdb database. Using fastp at Q25 and MiXCR, TCRdb reprocessed the public reads and kept productive beta chains. Here each entry gathers all rows of one CDR3 protein and keeps the most common genes and DNA. The V and J calls and clone size come from TCRdb's table, not from the authors' own analysis. The sample yields over 150,000 distinct CDR3 sequences; around half were counted once. The biggest ten clones account for roughly 15% of the sample.

These data are taken from a study of CD8+CD57+ T cells in acquired aplastic anemia (dated by TCRdb to between 2017 and 2018). Regarding the complete study: A mean of around 3 ug of DNA, ranging from roughly 0.19 to 27.4 ug, was extracted from sorted CD4+ and CD8+ cells. For healthy donor samples, the average read count was around 10 million for CD4+ cells and 11.0 million for CD8+ cells.

Overall results and qualifications from the work: Patients and healthy controls showed no significant difference in CD8+ Simpson's diversity (P=0.060). Around 30 CD8+ CDR3 sequences were found in both patients and controls but appeared to be highly expressed in patients and within the immunodominant clones of the patients.

The clonotype originates from a human donor in good health, serving as a control. The sequenced sample consisted of sorted CD4+, CD8+, or CD8+CD57+ T cells (not recorded which) from PBMCs.

The nucleotide sequence is given as TGCGCCAGCAGTGACCTCGTAACAGGGGGCTATGGCTACACCTTC. This encodes CASSDLVTGGYGYTF. The chain employs TRBV10-2 and TRBJ1-2, with TRBD1 identical over 8 junction bases. The CDR3 goes from the cysteine to the phenylalanine over 15 residues. The read is trimmed to its CDR3 DNA, 45 bases read in frame from base 1. CDR1 and CDR2 (WSHSY, SAAADI) derive from the germline V gene. V lost 3 bases and J lost 4 bases, and the count of bases not matched to a germline gene is 7.